This TCR beta chain emerged from a study of siplizumab effects on memory and regulatory T cells. Findings and limits, study-wide: The authors could not assign a naive or memory phenotype to roughly 75-97% of proliferating CD4+ or CD8+ clones. Naive T cells apparently outstripped memory cells in diversity and seemed major alloresponse contributors. Of the alloreactive clones, only a minor fraction mapped to unstimulated subsets.

Every sample had 80,000 to 100,000 of its TCR templates assayed. TCRdb's table, derived via immunoSEQ multiplex PCR, lists solely in-frame clones and lacks some. Altogether over 90,000 clones are present, about 90% being singletons, with the ten largest covering about 1.1%. Concerning this clone: The target antigen is unknown.

Germline lookup yields CDR1 MRHNA and CDR2 SNTAGT. V dropped 2 bases and J dropped 0 bases, with 11 bases sitting between them. The CDR3 runs 17 residues. The genes are TRBV6-4 and TRBJ2-6, with D maybe TRBD1 (5 bases). The sequenced sample was CD4+ T cells sorted from blood. This TCR was recovered from a human donor in good health. The DNA of the CDR3 is TGTGCCAGCAGTGACCAATCTACAGGCTCTGGGGCCAACGTCCTGACTTTC. This translates into CASSDQSTGSGANVLTF.